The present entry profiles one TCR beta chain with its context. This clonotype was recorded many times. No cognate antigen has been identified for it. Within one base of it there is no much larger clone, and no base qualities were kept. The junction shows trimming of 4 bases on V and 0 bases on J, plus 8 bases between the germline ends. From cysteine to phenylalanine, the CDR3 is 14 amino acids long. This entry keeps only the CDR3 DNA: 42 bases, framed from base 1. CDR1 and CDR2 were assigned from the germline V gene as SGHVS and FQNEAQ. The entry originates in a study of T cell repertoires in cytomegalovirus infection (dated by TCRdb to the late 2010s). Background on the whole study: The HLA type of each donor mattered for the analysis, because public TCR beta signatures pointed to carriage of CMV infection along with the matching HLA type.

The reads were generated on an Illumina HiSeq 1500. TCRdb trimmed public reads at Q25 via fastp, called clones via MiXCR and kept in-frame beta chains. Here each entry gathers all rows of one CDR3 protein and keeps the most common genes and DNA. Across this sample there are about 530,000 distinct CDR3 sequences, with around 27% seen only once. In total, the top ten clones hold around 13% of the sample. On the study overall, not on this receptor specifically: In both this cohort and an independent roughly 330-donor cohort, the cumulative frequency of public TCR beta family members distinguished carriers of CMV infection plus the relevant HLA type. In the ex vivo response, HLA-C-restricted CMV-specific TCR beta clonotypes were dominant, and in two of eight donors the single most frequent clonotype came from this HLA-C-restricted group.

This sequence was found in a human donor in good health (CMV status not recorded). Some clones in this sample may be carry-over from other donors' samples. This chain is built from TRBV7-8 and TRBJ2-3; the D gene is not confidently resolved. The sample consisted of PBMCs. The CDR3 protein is CASSSLTSTDTQYF. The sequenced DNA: TGTGCCAGCAGCTCCCTGACTAGCACAGATACGCAGTATTTT.